This T cell receptor (beta chain) was sequenced in a study of T cells in tuberculosis. This clone has just one count. Measured with immunoSEQ multiplex PCR; TCRdb has only the in-frame clones, and not every one. The sample contains about 37,000 clones, under 95% of which appear only once. This CDR3 is built from 15 residues. Between the trimmed V and J ends, which lost 0 bases and 2 bases, there was a span of 8 bases. Germline V gene data show CDR1 as LGHNA and CDR2 as YNFKEQ. Time point meaning: new active TB diagnosis, blood taken before or within 7 days of starting treatment. This rearrangement joins TRBV4-2 to TRBJ1-3, with D perhaps TRBD1 (6 bases). This sample comprised PBMCs, obtained at tuberculosis diagnosis. The TCR originated in an adult with tuberculosis. CDR3: CASSQDTGTGNTIYF. The CDR3 nucleotides are TGTGCCAGCAGCCAAGATACAGGGACTGGAAACACCATATATTTT.